These 2 T cell receptor beta chains came from one sample sequenced in a study of response to subunit inactivated influenza vaccine. Using its own MiXCR run on the RT-PCR reads, TCRdb lists one record per CDR3 protein. In the table there are about 620,000 distinct CDR3 sequences, roughly 10% of which are singletons. The same sample was also studied in work on T cells expressing NK-cell markers. As that study records: Making the TCR beta cDNA relied on 5'RACE template switching with UMIs.

The sample consisted of PBMCs from blood, taken on the day of vaccination. The receptors originated from a man in his forties or fifties who received an inactivated influenza vaccine.

A few counts support this clonotype. The V and J genes are TRBV5-1 and TRBJ1-5, with a possible D match to TRBD1 (5 bases). V was pared by 4 bases and J by 0 bases, with 11 bases between. Germline V lookup: CDR1 SGHRS, CDR2 YFSETQ. This CDR3 contains 15 residues. CDR3: CASSETGYSNQPQHF. The DNA for the CDR3 is TGCGCCAGCAGCGAAACAGGTTATAGCAATCAGCCCCAGCATTTT.

Only a few counts were recorded for this clonotype. This chain connects TRBV4-3 to TRBJ2-3; 12 bases match TRBD2. CDR1 is LGHNA, CDR2 YSLEER, per germline. J gave up 5 bases and V 3 bases, and 12 bases lay outside the gene matches. The CDR3 extends over 18 amino acids. The CDR3 spells CASSQSRLAGGREDTQYF. CDR3 coding DNA: TGCGCCAGCAGCCAGTCCCGGCTAGCGGGAGGGAGGGAAGATACGCAGTATTTT.